The 32 T cell receptor beta chains below come from one sample, sequenced in a study of blood T cell repertoires in COVID-19. The protocol was immunoSEQ multiplex PCR, while the TCRdb copy is restricted to in-frame clones and leaves out a portion. The repertoire holds approximately 210,000 clones, with 80% to 90% as singletons. Source material: peripheral blood. These receptors originate from a woman between 70 and 85 years old with acute or convalescent COVID-19.

V and J are TRBV4-2 and TRBJ2-7, with TRBD1 identical over 12 bases. The trim removed 2 bases at V and 5 bases at J, leaving 7 bases unmatched. The CDR3 runs 16 residues. CDR1 and CDR2 from the germline V gene are LGHNA and YNFKEQ. The CDR3 bases are TGTGCCAGCAGCCAACCCCCGGGACAGGGGGCGGACGAGCAGTACTTC. Translating gives CASSQPPGQGADEQYF.

J is TRBJ2-5 and V is TRBV11-3; 11 bases line up with TRBD2. The CDR3 length is 18 residues. Germline values: CDR1 SGHNT, CDR2 YENEEA. V gave up 1 base and J gave up 5 bases; unmatched junction bases: 12. As DNA, the CDR3 is TGTGCCAGCAGCTTAGCCCTTTCACTAGCGGGAGTCCCGGAGACCCAGTACTTC. It specifies CASSLALSLAGVPETQYF.

This chain links TRBV3-1 (or the pseudogene TRBV3-2) with TRBJ2-7, with a tentative D call TRBD2 (5 bases). There are 15 residues in the CDR3. Germline CDR1 and CDR2: LGHDT and YNNKEL (reference sequence). V was trimmed by 4 bases and J by 0 bases, leaving 13 bases between them. The DNA of the CDR3 is TGTGCCAGCAGCCTGCGGAGCCGGGACTCCTACGAGCAGTACTTC. It codes for CASSLRSRDSYEQYF.

This chain joins TRBV3-1 (or the pseudogene TRBV3-2) and TRBJ2-7, with a tentative D call TRBD1 (6 bases). The CDR3 length is 15 residues. V was trimmed by 5 bases and J by 1 base, leaving 15 bases between them. Germline loops: CDR1 LGHDT, CDR2 YNNKEL (reference sequence). CDR3: CASSFRQAVSYEQYF. For the CDR3, the DNA is TGTGCCAGCAGCTTCCGACAGGCAGTGTCCTACGAGCAGTACTTC.

The chain joins TRBV18 to TRBJ2-3, with D possibly matching TRBD2 (6 bases). V dropped 6 bases and J dropped 5 bases, with 12 bases sitting between them. Germline loops: CDR1 KGHSH, CDR2 LQKENI. This CDR3 comprises 13 residues. This chain's CDR3 is CASSGLTGDTQYF. DNA of the CDR3: TGTGCCAGCTCGGGACTTACCGGAGATACGCAGTATTTT. Looking up the rest from reference TRBV18 and TRBJ2-3 gives the full variable domain: NAGVMQNPRHLVRRRGQEARLRCSPMKGHSHVYWYRQLPEEGLKFMVYLQKENIIDESGMPKERFSAEFPKEGPSILRIQQVVRGDSAAYFCASSGLTGDTQYFGPGTRLTVL.

CDR3 loop: CASSRTSSNTGELFF. DNA for the CDR3: TGTGCCAGCAGCCGAACTAGCTCGAACACCGGGGAGCTGTTTTTT. The chain uses TRBV5-4 and TRBJ2-2; maybe TRBD2 (6 bases). The ends were cut back, 4 bases at V and 0 bases at J, with 10 bases in the middle. CDR1 and CDR2 (germline): SGHNT, YYREEE (reference sequence). The CDR3 totals 15 residues.

The V call is TRBV3-1 (or the pseudogene TRBV3-2), the J call TRBJ1-2, with no clear D. Looked up from germline, CDR1 is LGHDT and CDR2 is YNNKEL (reference sequence). V was trimmed by 1 base and J by 0 bases, leaving 18 bases between them. CDR3 length equals 18 residues. The CDR3 DNA reads as TGTGCCAGCAGCCAAGCCGGGGTAAGGCCCGCAGCTAACTATGGCTACACCTTC. Translating gives CASSQAGVRPAANYGYTF.

This rearrangement joins TRBV18 to TRBJ2-2; 7 bases agree with TRBD1. The CDR3 contains 16 residues. Germline V gives CDR1 KGHSH, CDR2 LQKENI. V was pared by 0 bases and J by 2 bases, with 3 bases of the junction left unmatched. In DNA, the CDR3 is TGTGCCAGCTCACCACCGACAGGGTTAAACACCGGGGAGCTGTTTTTT. This translates into CASSPPTGLNTGELFF.

This chain connects TRBV7-3 to TRBJ2-2, with D possibly TRBD1 on 5 matching bases. V gave up 5 bases and J gave up 3 bases, with 10 bases separating them. Germline V gene lookup returns CDR1 SGHTA and CDR2 FQGTGA. This CDR3 region has 14 residues. The CDR3 DNA sequence: TGTGCCAGCAGCCGCACCAGGGACACCGGGGAGCTGTTTTTT. Amino acid sequence: CASSRTRDTGELFF.

This chain joins TRBV2 and TRBJ2-3; 10 bases map to TRBD2. V lost 6 bases to trimming and J lost 3 bases; unmatched junction nucleotides: 9. The V gene's germline CDR1 is SNHLY and CDR2 FYNNEI. The CDR3 length is 16 residues. The CDR3, as DNA: TGTGCCAGCAGGCCCTCGCTAGCGGGAGTTACAGATACGCAGTATTTT. This gives the protein CASRPSLAGVTDTQYF.

The CDR3 DNA follows: TGTGCCAGCAGCTCCAGGGGGGAGACAGGGGATTATGGCTACACCTTC. This translates into CASSSRGETGDYGYTF. The chain couples TRBV7-9 to TRBJ1-2; 8 positions match TRBD1. The CDR3 totals 16 residues. Germline CDR1 is SEHNR and CDR2 is FQNEAQ (reference sequence). With V trimmed by 4 bases and J by 5 bases, 12 bases remained unmatched.

The chain employs TRBV6-2 or TRBV6-3 and TRBJ1-5; maybe TRBD1 (6 bases). Between the trimmed V and J ends, which lost 5 bases and 0 bases, there was a span of 11 bases. This CDR3 has 15 residues. The germline CDR1 and CDR2 sequences are MNHEY and SVGEGT. The CDR3 region has the DNA TGTGCCAGCAGTCCCGGACAGTATAGCAATCAGCCCCAGCATTTT. This sequence encodes CASSPGQYSNQPQHF.

V gene TRBV5-1 combines with J gene TRBJ2-7, with 9 bases that match TRBD1. With 5 bases clipped from V and 2 bases from J, the junction kept 5 bases outside the gene matches. CDR3 length: 14 residues. Looked up from germline, CDR1 is SGHRS and CDR2 is YFSETQ. The CDR3 is CASSSGTGTYEQYF. The CDR3 bases are TGCGCCAGCAGTTCCGGGACAGGGACCTACGAGCAGTACTTC.

This sequence joins TRBV6-5 and TRBJ1-5, with a possible D match to TRBD1 (6 bases). Trimming cost V 8 bases and J 2 bases, with 13 bases left between them. The CDR3 has 14 amino acids. Germline CDR1 reads MNHEY; CDR2 reads SVGAGI. Here the CDR3 reads CASSDRLRNQPQHF. Written as DNA, the CDR3 is TGTGCCAGCTCAGACAGGCTTCGCAATCAGCCCCAGCATTTT.

The genes are TRBV3-1 (or the pseudogene TRBV3-2) and TRBJ2-7, with TRBD1 matching 10 bases. The CDR3 spans 15 residues. With V trimmed by 1 base and J by 5 bases, 5 bases remained unmatched. The germline V gene has CDR1 LGHDT and CDR2 YNNKEL (reference sequence). The DNA of the CDR3 is TGTGCCAGCAGCCAAGCGGGGGACAGGGGACACGAGCAGTACTTC. Amino acids: CASSQAGDRGHEQYF.

This CDR3 is CASSLNRVDTEAFF. The CDR3 DNA sequence: TGTGCCAGCAGCTTAAACAGGGTGGACACTGAAGCTTTCTTT. This sequence joins TRBV7-3 and TRBJ1-1; TRBD1 is a possible D gene (6 bases). This CDR3 spans 14 amino acids. The ends were cut back, 1 base at V and 3 bases at J, with 9 bases in the middle. Germline CDR1 SGHTA, CDR2 FQGTGA.

This clone showed up many times. The chain couples TRBV6-8 to TRBJ2-3; 12 nucleotides line up with TRBD2. After removal of 3 bases from V and 2 bases from J, the junction contained 6 bases not matched to a gene. The CDR3 consists of 17 residues. Germline V gene lookup returns CDR1 MNHGY and CDR2 SAAAGT. The CDR3 here is CASSYTSGGRTTDTQYF. The CDR3 DNA follows: TGTGCCAGCAGTTATACTAGCGGGGGGCGTACCACAGATACGCAGTATTTT.

The genes are TRBV6-6 and TRBJ2-3, with 7 bases fitting TRBD2. Per germline, CDR1 MNHNY and CDR2 SVGAGI (reference sequence). The CDR3 has 15 residues. The ends lost 6 bases at V and 0 bases at J; junction bases unmatched: 6. CDR3 DNA sequence: TGTGCCAGCAGGGTAGCGGGCGCCAGCACAGATACGCAGTATTTT. Translating it yields CASRVAGASTDTQYF.

The chain uses TRBV2 and TRBJ2-3; 9 nucleotides match TRBD1. Germline CDR1 and CDR2: SNHLY and FYNNEI. The V segment lost 6 bases and the J segment 8 bases; nucleotides outside the gene matches: 15. CDR3 size: 16 residues. The CDR3 sequence is CASSTGDRVGRVTQYF. The CDR3 DNA reads as TGTGCCAGCAGCACTGGGGACAGGGTCGGTCGGGTTACGCAGTATTTT.

This chain uses TRBV19 with TRBJ2-3; the D is unclear. Trimming shortened V by 0 bases and J by 5 bases, and 15 bases separated the two germline ends. The germline CDR1 and CDR2 sequences are LNHDA and SQIVND (reference sequence). CDR3 length: 16 residues. The DNA for the CDR3 is TGTGCCAGTAGTATAGATCCACCTAGGCCCGGAGATACGCAGTATTTT. Protein: CASSIDPPRPGDTQYF.

The chain employs TRBV18 and TRBJ2-7; 9 bases are shared with TRBD1. This CDR3 region has 15 residues. The V segment lost 0 bases and the J segment 1 base; nucleotides outside the gene matches: 1. Germline CDR1 reads KGHSH; CDR2 reads LQKENI. CDR3 nucleotide sequence: TGTGCCAGCTCACCACCCGGACAGGGGTCCTACGAGCAGTACTTC. This gives the protein CASSPPGQGSYEQYF.

This chain connects TRBV7-3 to TRBJ2-1; TRBD2 agrees at 11 bases. This CDR3 region has 15 residues. CDR1 and CDR2 from the germline V gene are SGHTA and FQGTGA. Losses at the gene ends were 2 bases for V and 8 bases for J; bases not matched to a gene: 5. CDR3 amino acids: CASSLVAGGGYEQFF. The CDR3 DNA reads as TGTGCCAGCAGCTTAGTAGCGGGAGGGGGATATGAGCAGTTCTTC.

J is TRBJ1-2 and V is TRBV3-1 (or the pseudogene TRBV3-2), with D possibly TRBD1 on 5 matching bases. The CDR3 spans 13 residues. V was trimmed by 2 bases and J by 10 bases, leaving 14 bases between them. Germline values: CDR1 LGHDT, CDR2 YNNKEL (reference sequence). This chain's CDR3 is CASSQSGGFVYTF. The CDR3 bases are TGTGCCAGCAGCCAATCCGGGGGTTTTGTCTACACCTTC.

The chain has TRBV29-1 and TRBJ1-1; tentative D call: TRBD1 (6 bases). The ends were cut back, 3 bases at V and 2 bases at J, with 10 bases in the middle. This CDR3 has 13 amino acids. Germline assignment: CDR1 SQVTM and CDR2 ANQGSEA. CDR3 region: CSVEKGVNTEAFF. CDR3 nucleotides: TGCAGCGTTGAGAAGGGGGTCAACACTGAAGCTTTCTTT.

V is TRBV15 and J is TRBJ1-1, with TRBD1 matching 7 bases. Germline CDR1 LNHNV, CDR2 YYDKDF (reference sequence). J gave up 4 bases and V 3 bases, and 5 bases lay outside the gene matches. This CDR3 is built from 14 residues. Written as DNA, the CDR3 is TGTGCCACCAGCAGGGACAGGTTCGCCACTGAAGCTTTCTTT. It specifies CATSRDRFATEAFF. The variable domain in full, completed from reference TRBV15 and TRBJ1-1, reads DAMVIQNPRYQVTQFGKPVTLSCSQTLNHNVMYWYQQKSSQAPKLLFHYYDKDFNNEADTPDNFQSRRPNTSFCFLDIRSPGLGDTAMYLCATSRDRFATEAFFGQGTRLTVV.

The chain couples TRBV19 to TRBJ2-7; 8 bases align to TRBD1. V trimming: 3 bases; J trimming: 2 bases; junction bases outside the gene matches: 6. Germline CDR1 LNHDA, CDR2 SQIVND (reference sequence). The length of the CDR3 is 15 residues. The CDR3 region is CASSMGTGDPYEQYF. CDR3 sequence (DNA): TGTGCCAGTAGTATGGGGACAGGAGACCCCTACGAGCAGTACTTC.

V usage is TRBV3-1 (or the pseudogene TRBV3-2) and J usage is TRBJ1-2, with D tentatively TRBD1 (6 bases). CDR1 and CDR2 from the germline V gene are LGHDT and YNNKEL (reference sequence). This CDR3 is built from 15 residues. The V end was cut by 3 bases, the J end by 4 bases, with 15 bases between. The CDR3 region is CASSHQAGAPYGYTF. The CDR3 DNA is TGTGCCAGCAGCCATCAGGCAGGGGCCCCCTATGGCTACACCTTC.

With regard to this clone: Other DNA sequences in this sample translate to the same CDR3. J is TRBJ1-2 and V is TRBV18, with D perhaps matching TRBD1 (5 bases). V gave up 3 bases and J gave up 2 bases, with 7 bases separating them. CDR1 and CDR2 from the germline V gene are KGHSH and LQKENI. CDR3 length: 13 residues. The CDR3 DNA reads TGTGCCAGCTCACCGGACACCAACTATGGCTACACCTTC. Its translation is CASSPDTNYGYTF.

This chain joins TRBV4-1 and TRBJ1-5, with D tentatively TRBD1 (5 bases). The CDR3 runs 14 residues. V dropped 5 bases and J dropped 6 bases, with 14 bases sitting between them. Per germline, CDR1 MGHRA and CDR2 YSYEKL. CDR3: CASSAPGPAQPQHF. In DNA, the CDR3 is TGCGCCAGCAGCGCCCCAGGGCCCGCTCAGCCCCAGCATTTT.

The CDR3 sequence: CASSLGSGYTF. CDR3 DNA sequence: TGTGCCAGCAGTTTAGGGAGTGGCTACACCTTC. The chain is built from TRBV12-3 or TRBV12-4 and TRBJ1-2; D call uncertain. V lost 1 base and J 7 bases, leaving 4 bases between the germline ends. CDR3 length equals 11 residues.

V usage is TRBV11-2 and J usage is TRBJ1-1; the match to TRBD1 covers 10 bases. The CDR3 is 16 residues long. J was trimmed by 2 bases and V by 3 bases; bases with no gene match: 6. Germline V lookup: CDR1 SGHAT, CDR2 FQNNGV. CDR3 protein: CASSFQGQGGNTEAFF. CDR3 coding DNA: TGTGCCAGCAGCTTCCAAGGACAGGGGGGAAACACTGAAGCTTTCTTT.

The chain is built from TRBV5-1 and TRBJ2-3; 8 positions agree with TRBD2. V lost 3 bases, J lost 3 bases, and 3 bases stayed unmatched. The CDR3 is 14 amino acids. Looked up from germline, CDR1 is SGHRS and CDR2 is YFSETQ. The CDR3 loop is CASSSSGGTDTQYF. As DNA, the CDR3 is TGCGCCAGCAGCTCCTCGGGAGGGACAGATACGCAGTATTTT.